Listed here are 24 T cell receptor beta chains from one sample, sequenced in a study of OX40 agonist ivuxolimab in advanced cancers. The data were produced by immunoSEQ multiplex PCR, yet TCRdb's version contains in-frame clones alone and is incomplete. The table lists fewer than 70,000 clones, around 90% of them singletons, with roughly 13% in the top ten. The source material was CD4+ or CD8+ T cells sorted from blood, sampled in a trial of the OX40 agonist ivuxolimab. The receptors here all came from an adult with an advanced solid tumor such as melanoma, head and neck, liver or kidney cancer.

The chain combines TRBV10-3 with TRBJ1-1, with D possibly matching TRBD1 (5 bases). Germline loops: CDR1 ENHRY, CDR2 SYGVKD. This CDR3 has 12 residues. Trimming left V 10 bases short and J 5 bases short, with 14 bases between. The CDR3 region is CATGGGGTEAFF. CDR3 in DNA: TGTGCCACCGGGGGGGGAGGGACTGAAGCTTTCTTT.

The chain couples TRBV2 to TRBJ2-5; 10 bases line up with TRBD1. This CDR3 is 14 amino acids long. V lost 7 bases and J lost 5; bases outside the gene matches: 7. Germline CDR1 and CDR2: SNHLY and FYNNEI. CDR3 nucleotide sequence: TGTGCCAGCACCTCGGGACAGGGGTCCGAGACCCAGTACTTC. It is translated as CASTSGQGSETQYF. The full variable domain, with the rest looked up from reference TRBV2 and TRBJ2-5, is EPEVTQTPSHQVTQMGQEVILRCVPISNHLYFYWYRQILGQKVEFLVSFYNNEISEKSEIFDDQFSVERPDGSNFTLKIRSTKLEDSAMYFCASTSGQGSETQYFGPGTRLLVL.

This chain uses TRBV19 with TRBJ2-7, with D possibly being TRBD1 (6 bases). Trimming cost V 5 bases and J 0 bases, with 14 bases left between them. CDR3 size: 15 residues. From germline, CDR1 is LNHDA and CDR2 SQIVND (reference sequence). CDR3 amino acids: CASSASTGTSYEQYF. CDR3 DNA sequence: TGTGCCAGTAGTGCATCTACAGGGACCTCCTACGAGCAGTACTTC.

The genes are TRBV19 and TRBJ1-6, with D tentatively TRBD1 (6 bases). Germline V gene data show CDR1 as LNHDA and CDR2 as SQIVND (reference sequence). The germline V and J ends were trimmed by 5 bases and 10 bases, with 18 bases remaining between them. CDR3 length: 15 residues. CDR3: CASSARTAEESPLHF. CDR3 in DNA: TGTGCCAGTAGTGCCCGGACAGCGGAGGAATCACCCCTCCACTTT.

The rearrangement links TRBV6-5 to TRBJ1-4; D is uncertain. Germline values: CDR1 MNHEY, CDR2 SVGAGI. V lost 2 bases to trimming and J lost 7 bases, with 8 bases between them. This CDR3 has 13 amino acids. CDR3: CASSYLGFEKLFF. The CDR3 nucleotides read TGTGCCAGCAGTTACCTAGGGTTTGAAAAACTGTTTTTT.

V is TRBV28 and J is TRBJ2-1, with D possibly matching TRBD2 (6 bases). The germline V gene encodes CDR1 MDHEN and CDR2 SYDVKM. Trimming shortened V by 6 bases and J by 6 bases, and 12 bases separated the two germline ends. This CDR3 contains 13 residues. Here the CDR3 DNA reads TGTGCCAGCAGACCTATGGGGGGCAATGAGCAGTTCTTC. Translated, it gives CASRPMGGNEQFF. The full variable domain, rest sourced from reference TRBV28 and TRBJ2-1, is DVKVTQSSRYLVKRTGEKVFLECVQDMDHENMFWYRQDPGLGLRLIYFSYDVKMKEKGDIPEGYSVSREKKERFSLILESASTNQTSMYLCASRPMGGNEQFFGPGTRLTVL.

The rearrangement joins TRBV7-9 to TRBJ2-4, with D perhaps given as TRBD1 or TRBD2 (6 bases each). The germline gives CDR1 SEHNR, CDR2 FQNEAQ (reference sequence). The CDR3 contains 18 residues. V lost 5 bases to trimming and J lost 0 bases, with 20 bases between them. CDR3 in DNA: TGTGCCAGCAGCCCCGAGTTGGGGGGCCAGCTAGCCAAAAACATTCAGTACTTC. It specifies CASSPELGGQLAKNIQYF.

This rearrangement joins TRBV28 to TRBJ2-1, with 13 bases identical to TRBD2. V was clipped by 3 bases and J by 7 bases; unmatched bases: 6. Germline-derived CDR1 and CDR2 are MDHEN and SYDVKM. The CDR3 has 16 amino acids. This CDR3 reads CASSFRTSGSGNEQFF. The CDR3 region has the DNA TGTGCCAGCAGTTTCCGGACTAGCGGGAGTGGGAATGAGCAGTTCTTC. The complete variable domain, with remaining parts taken from reference TRBV28 and TRBJ2-1, reads DVKVTQSSRYLVKRTGEKVFLECVQDMDHENMFWYRQDPGLGLRLIYFSYDVKMKEKGDIPEGYSVSREKKERFSLILESASTNQTSMYLCASSFRTSGSGNEQFFGPGTRLTVL.

On this clone: At one end, the junction sequence differs from germline, possibly due to a read error. This chain uses TRBV29-1 with TRBJ2-1; 7 nucleotides agree with TRBD1. The CDR3 totals 15 residues. Germline V gene sequence: CDR1 SQVTM, CDR2 ANQGSEA. The CDR3 sequence: CSAEGTASSYNEQFF. The CDR3 bases are TGCAGCGCTGAAGGGACAGCGAGCTCCTACAATGAGCAGTTCTTC.

The chain employs TRBV28 and TRBJ2-5; possible D gene TRBD1, 6 bases. The CDR3 extends over 15 amino acids. Germline values: CDR1 MDHEN, CDR2 SYDVKM. V lost 4 bases, J lost 5 bases, and 17 bases lay in between. The CDR3 loop is CASSSYRVYRETQYF. The CDR3 DNA reads TGTGCCAGCAGTTCATACAGGGTTTATAGGGAGACCCAGTACTTC.

The chain couples TRBV28 to TRBJ2-3, with D perhaps TRBD2 (6 bases). This CDR3 contains 17 residues. CDR1 is MDHEN and CDR2 is SYDVKM in the germline V gene. V lost 8 bases and J lost 0, with 21 bases in between. The CDR3 DNA reads as TGTGCCAGCGTACGGGAGACTGGGTGGTCTAGCACAGATACGCAGTATTTT. It is translated as CASVRETGWSSTDTQYF.

The rearrangement joins TRBV14 to TRBJ2-7; 7 nucleotides agree with TRBD2. Germline CDR1 is SGHDN and CDR2 is FVKESK. The CDR3 length is 16 residues. Trimming cost V 1 base and J 3 bases; bases outside gene matches: 9. The CDR3 DNA reads as TGTGCCAGCAGCCAAGGGGACGGGAGGTCCCTCTACGAGCAGTACTTC. Amino acid sequence: CASSQGDGRSLYEQYF. The whole variable domain, filled in from reference TRBV14 and TRBJ2-7, reads EAGVTQFPSHSVIEKGQTVTLRCDPISGHDNLYWYRRVMGKEIKFLLHFVKESKQDESGMPNNRFLAERTGGTYSTLKVQPAELEDSGVYFCASSQGDGRSLYEQYFGPGTRLTVT.

The genes are TRBV11-2 and TRBJ1-1, with unresolved D. Germline CDR1 is SGHAT and CDR2 is FQNNGV. V gave up 5 bases and J gave up 2 bases, with 18 bases separating them. This CDR3 is 16 amino acids long. The CDR3 coding sequence is TGTGCCAGCAGCCTCCGGACGGGCCGAACCAACACTGAAGCTTTCTTT. It encodes CASSLRTGRTNTEAFF.

Only one count was recorded for this clone. The chain joins TRBV6-5 to TRBJ1-4, with D uncertain. V lost 7 bases and J lost 6, with 18 bases in between. This CDR3 has 15 residues. Germline V CDR1 and CDR2: MNHEY, SVGAGI. The CDR3 bases are TGTGCCAGCACTAACACAGCGGGCGGTGATGAAAAACTGTTTTTT. Residues: CASTNTAGGDEKLFF.

V and J are TRBV18 and TRBJ2-5, with D perhaps TRBD2 (5 bases). Germline V gene data show CDR1 as KGHSH and CDR2 as LQKENI. The CDR3 contains 16 residues. V was cut by 2 bases and J by 1 base, with 14 bases left in between. CDR3 DNA sequence: TGTGCCAGCTCACCAAGGCCGGAGGTATTCCAAGAGACCCAGTACTTC. Translation: CASSPRPEVFQETQYF.

The chain couples TRBV2 to TRBJ1-1; D is possibly TRBD1 (5 bases). This CDR3 has 14 residues. Trimming removed 6 bases at V and 1 base at J, with 12 bases between. CDR1 and CDR2 (germline): SNHLY, FYNNEI. The CDR3 DNA reads TGTGCCAGCAGCGGCCCCGACAGGAACACTGAAGCTTTCTTT. The encoded protein is CASSGPDRNTEAFF.

The V gene is TRBV13, the J gene TRBJ2-7; the D is unclear. CDR3 length equals 15 residues. Germline assignment: CDR1 PRHDT and CDR2 FYEKMQ (reference sequence). V shed 4 bases and J shed 5 bases, with 18 bases lying between them. The CDR3 protein is CASSSGDSRYDEQYF. CDR3 coding DNA: TGTGCCAGCAGCTCCGGAGATAGTCGGTACGACGAGCAGTACTTC.

The J gene is TRBJ2-3, the V gene TRBV10-3; 12 bases fit TRBD1. The CDR3 contains 17 residues. CDR1 is ENHRY and CDR2 is SYGVKD in the germline V gene. The V and J ends lost 2 bases and 4 bases, in that order; junction bases with no gene match: 7. This CDR3 is CAISEPGQGAYSDTQYF. CDR3 bases: TGTGCCATCAGTGAGCCGGGACAGGGGGCATATTCAGATACGCAGTATTTT.

The genes are TRBV9 and TRBJ2-1; TRBD1 aligns across 7 bases. Trimming took 4 bases from V and 2 from J; bases not matched to a gene: 9. CDR1 is SGDLS, CDR2 YYNGEE, per germline. This CDR3 contains 16 residues. For the CDR3, the DNA is TGTGCCAGCAGCTCTACACCTACAGGGGCCTACAATGAGCAGTTCTTC. As protein: CASSSTPTGAYNEQFF.

V gene TRBV7-2 combines with J gene TRBJ1-5; D is possibly TRBD1 (5 bases). Trimming stripped 0 bases from V and 6 bases from J, with 12 bases between. The germline V gene has CDR1 SGHTA and CDR2 FQGNSA. The CDR3 extends over 15 amino acids. DNA for the CDR3: TGTGCCAGCAGCTTAGCCAGCGGGGCCGGTCAGCCCCAGCATTTT. Its protein is CASSLASGAGQPQHF. Full variable domain (outside the CDR3, taken from reference TRBV7-2 and TRBJ1-5): GAGVSQSPSNKVTEKGKDVELRCDPISGHTALYWYRQSLGQGLEFLIYFQGNSAPDKSGLPSDRFSAERTGGSVSTLTIQRTQQEDSAVYLCASSLASGAGQPQHFGDGTRLSIL.

V usage is TRBV4-1 and J usage is TRBJ2-7, with no clear D. CDR1 and CDR2 from the germline V gene are MGHRA and YSYEKL. The CDR3 has 15 amino acids. The germline V and J ends were trimmed by 3 bases and 2 bases, with 14 bases remaining between them. The CDR3 sequence is CASSHKYPGPYEQYF. The DNA for the CDR3 is TGCGCCAGCAGCCACAAGTACCCGGGCCCCTACGAGCAGTACTTC.

The chain uses TRBV9 and TRBJ2-3; 11 bases match TRBD2. CDR1 and CDR2 from the germline V gene are SGDLS and YYNGEE. The CDR3 runs 16 residues. With 3 bases clipped from V and 5 bases from J, the junction kept 8 bases outside the gene matches. The CDR3 coding sequence is TGTGCCAGCAGCGCGGGGACTAGCGGAACTATAGATACGCAGTATTTT. It yields the protein CASSAGTSGTIDTQYF.

The J gene is TRBJ2-1, the V gene TRBV19; D possibly corresponds to TRBD2 (6 bases). With 4 bases removed from V and 5 bases from J, the gap between germline ends came to 15 bases. There are 15 residues in the CDR3. Germline V gene sequence: CDR1 LNHDA, CDR2 SQIVND (reference sequence). CDR3 sequence reads: CASSTDYPSNNEQFF. The CDR3 DNA follows: TGTGCCAGTAGTACGGACTATCCCTCTAACAATGAGCAGTTCTTC.

The chain carries TRBV27 and TRBJ1-2; possibly TRBD1 for D (5 bases). V shed 6 bases and J shed 5 bases, with 22 bases lying between them. The CDR3 is 16 amino acids. Germline lookup yields CDR1 MNHEY and CDR2 SMNVEV (reference sequence). The CDR3 region has the DNA TGTGCCAGCAGCCAGCTCCTCAGGGAAGGAGGGTATGGCTACACCTTC. Its translation: CASSQLLREGGYGYTF.